This T cell receptor (beta chain) was profiled in a study of T cell responses to AZD1222 COVID-19 vaccine. Second-dose intervals of approximately 4 or approximately 12 weeks were pooled. To note about this clone: Its target is unknown.

Whole-study findings and limits: The number of AZD1222 recipients seropositive at baseline was only five or six. Per reports, nearly half of all spike-specific TCRs target regions that are unmutated in variants. A rise in Spike-specific TCR breadth and depth followed two AZD1222 doses.

Clones were sequenced by immunoSEQ multiplex PCR, and TCRdb holds only the in-frame ones, with some missing. Of some 150,000 clones in the sample, roughly 93% are singletons; the top ten hold about 1.8%. Specimen: peripheral blood, collected 28 days after the second AZD1222 dose. This TCR was sampled from an adult who received the AZD1222 COVID-19 vaccine.

The CDR3, as DNA: TGTGCCAGTAGTATCGAACTGGGCGGCCAGTACTCTGGAAACACCATATATTTT. This codes for CASSIELGGQYSGNTIYF. The rearrangement links TRBV19 to TRBJ1-3; no definite D call. CDR3 length equals 18 residues. Germline assignment: CDR1 LNHDA and CDR2 SQIVND (reference sequence). The V and J ends lost 3 bases and 0 bases respectively, with 18 bases between them.